This entry describes one T cell receptor beta chain. This clone was seen at least ten times. Its antigen has not been determined. No much larger clone exists at a distance of one base, and base qualities are not known. Relative to germline, V is 3 bases shorter and J is 0 bases shorter, with 9 bases between their ends. CDR1 and CDR2 (SQVTM, ANQGSEA) derive from the germline V gene. The cysteine opens and the phenylalanine closes a CDR3 of 14 amino acids. Solely the CDR3 DNA is kept, with 42 bases framed from the first base. Using the deep immunoSEQ assay, multiplex PCR amplified TCR CDR3 regions from genomic DNA. For each cell subset, the extracted genomic DNA was distributed evenly across all wells of several immunoSEQ 96-well plates, and each plate served as one replicate. Each replicate PCR for sorted subsets received about 210 ng genomic DNA, equal to roughly 29,000 T cell genomes. Purified libraries were measured with a Qubit 3.0 fluorometer, size-checked on a Bioanalyzer 2100, and measured again with the KAPA Library Quantification kit. Every immunoSEQ 96-well plate was sequenced on a dedicated single-read 150-cycle Illumina NextSeq 550 flow cell. As for the authors' bioinformatics: The immunoSEQ output contained only junctional sequences without quality scores, so filtering could not match that applied to full-length reads. Sequences were annotated with PyIR, a Python wrapper for IgBLAST v1.9, and V/J genes and CDR3 were assigned using IMGT germline references. Any read was removed if the V/J assignment was weak (E-value above 1e-6), the CDR3 was missing, or the read contained stop codons, out-of-frame junctions, or ambiguous translated residues. V3J clonotypes were defined as sequences sharing the same inferred V gene, J gene, and CDR3 amino acid sequence. Percentage overlap between repertoires was calculated by dividing the number of shared unique clonotypes by the size of the smaller repertoire. Three approaches were used to assess repertoire richness: RTK rarefaction, the Chao1 estimator, and Recon v2.1 estimates of unobserved clonotypes. For all TCRbeta clonotypes obtained by the gDNA method from a few donors, generation probabilities were computed with OLGA. TCRdb took this table from immuneACCESS and kept in-frame rearrangements with V and J called. Such tables lack part of the clones; where checked against another copy, unresolved V genes explain under half of the gap, and the rest is unexplained. V and J calls and clone size come straight from that table; D and trimming were deduced from the DNA. This sample gives approximately 710,000 clones in total; roughly 91% of them show up just once. Less than 40% of the sample goes to the ten largest clones.

This entry is derived from a study of shared clonotypes between healthy human individuals (TCRdb year 2020). General notes on the study: A few men and two women, aged 18 to 49 years, made up the cohort. For each donor, CD4 naive and CD4 memory were each given three plates, CD8 naive was given two plates, and CD8 memory was given one plate. To estimate repertoire size and how much clonotype sharing occurs between individuals, the study deeply sequenced the blood TCR repertoires of several healthy adults. To increase sequencing depth and limit assay-specific biases, TCR repertoire library preparation and sequencing were carried out by different laboratories using diverse techniques. Leukapheresis yielded between about 0.85 and 10 billion PBMCs per donor.

General conclusions and limits of the study: Rarefaction of sorted-subset datasets indicated incomplete sequencing despite the large sequencing depth. Only blood was sampled, and tissue TCR repertoires likely differ from those in blood. Higher generation probabilities were observed for clonotypes shared by all four sorted-subset donors than for non-shared clonotypes. Larger estimated clonotype richness was generally found for naive subsets than for memory subsets. Approximately 5% of naive CD4, 3% to 3.5% of naive CD8, 2.3% of memory CD4, and roughly 0.4% of memory CD8 clonotypes were shared across several donors. Because the study included a small number of donors, the genetic and exposure-history diversity represented was limited. Based on pairwise subsampling, the degree of clonotype sharing among donors was expected to be affected by sequencing depth.

Donors were healthy HIV-negative adults with no recently reported acute infections or vaccinations. Every donor was a Caucasian adult living in Nashville, Tennessee, USA. CD8 memory samples were composed of magnetically selected CD45RO+ cells combined with CCR7-negative CD45RA+ effector memory (TemRA) cells. After blood collection by leukapheresis, PBMCs were isolated using Ficoll-Histopaque density gradient centrifugation and then cryopreserved in the vapor phase of liquid nitrogen. Analytical flow cytometry was used to check the purity and quantity of each magnetically sorted T cell population. Each sorted fraction had its genomic DNA isolated and then quantified by UV absorbance on a Nanodrop 2000c.

Specimen: memory CD8+ T cells from PBMCs. Explained via the paper, the cell subset or site label denotes: CD45RO+ cells pooled with CCR7-negative TemRA cells. The chain employs TRBV29-1 and TRBJ2-1; possibly the D gene is TRBD1, per 6 matching bases. The origin of this receptor is a man younger than 35 in good health. Some clones in this sample may be carry-over from other donors' samples. The CDR3 sequence is CSVDRGNSYNEQFF. Read as DNA, the sequence is TGCAGCGTTGACAGGGGCAACTCCTACAATGAGCAGTTCTTC.